This TCR beta chain stems from a study of T cell clonotyping in hematopoietic cell transplantation. Assay used: immunoSEQ multiplex PCR; TCRdb lists only in-frame clones, some missing. The data hold 65,000 to 80,000 clones, with 90% to 96% observed a single time. The CDR3 loop spans 15 amino acids. The ends were cut back, 4 bases at V and 5 bases at J, with 18 bases in the middle. Germline V CDR1 and CDR2: SGHDT, YYEEEE. The sample's time point: recipient sample about 28 days before transplant, after cytoreduction. V usage is TRBV5-6 and J usage is TRBJ1-1; D ambiguous. The specimen comprised peripheral blood mononuclear cells, sampled before stem cell transplant. This sequence was found in a woman aged 45 to 65 with acute myeloid leukemia. Some clones in this sample may be carry-over from other donors' samples. The CDR3 nucleotides read TGTGCCAGCAGCCGATTAAGGAGGGCGAAGACTGAAGCTTTCTTT. The encoded protein is CASSRLRRAKTEAFF. Using reference TRBV5-6 and TRBJ1-1 for the parts outside the CDR3, the full variable domain is DAGVTQSPTHLIKTRGQQVTLRCSPKSGHDTVSWYQQALGQGPQFIFQYYEEEERQRGNFPDRFSGHQFPNYSSELNVNALLLGDSALYLCASSRLRRAKTEAFFGQGTRLTVV.